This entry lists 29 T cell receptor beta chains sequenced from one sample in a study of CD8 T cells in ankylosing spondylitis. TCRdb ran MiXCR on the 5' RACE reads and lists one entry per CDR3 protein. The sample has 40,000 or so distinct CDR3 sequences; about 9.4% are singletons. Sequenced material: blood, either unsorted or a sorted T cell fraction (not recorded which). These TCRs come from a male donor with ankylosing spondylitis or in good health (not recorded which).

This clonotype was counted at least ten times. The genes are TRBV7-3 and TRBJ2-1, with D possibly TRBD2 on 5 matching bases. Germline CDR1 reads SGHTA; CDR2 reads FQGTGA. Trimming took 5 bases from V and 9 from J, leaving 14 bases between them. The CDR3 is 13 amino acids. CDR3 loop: CASSPTSTGEQFF. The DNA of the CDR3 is TGTGCCAGCAGCCCTACTAGTACCGGTGAGCAGTTCTTC.

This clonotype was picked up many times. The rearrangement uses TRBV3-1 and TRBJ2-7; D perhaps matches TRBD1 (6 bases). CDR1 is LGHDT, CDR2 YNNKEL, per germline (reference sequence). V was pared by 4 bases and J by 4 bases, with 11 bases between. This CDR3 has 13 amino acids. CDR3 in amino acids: CASSRGQSYEQYF. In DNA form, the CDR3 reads TGTGCCAGCAGCCGGGGACAATCATACGAGCAGTACTTC.

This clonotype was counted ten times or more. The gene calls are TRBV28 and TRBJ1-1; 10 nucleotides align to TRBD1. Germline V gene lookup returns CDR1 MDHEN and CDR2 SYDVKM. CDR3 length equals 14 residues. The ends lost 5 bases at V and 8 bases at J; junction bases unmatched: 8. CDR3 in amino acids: CASSLTGGDLEAFF. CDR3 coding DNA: TGTGCCAGCAGTCTGACAGGGGGCGACCTCGAAGCTTTCTTT.

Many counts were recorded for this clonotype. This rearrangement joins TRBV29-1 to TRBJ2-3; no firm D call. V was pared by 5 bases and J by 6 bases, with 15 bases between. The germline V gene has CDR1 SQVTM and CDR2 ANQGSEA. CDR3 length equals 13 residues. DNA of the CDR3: TGCAGCGTTATCTTGGGAAGTTCGGATACGCAGTATTTT. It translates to CSVILGSSDTQYF.

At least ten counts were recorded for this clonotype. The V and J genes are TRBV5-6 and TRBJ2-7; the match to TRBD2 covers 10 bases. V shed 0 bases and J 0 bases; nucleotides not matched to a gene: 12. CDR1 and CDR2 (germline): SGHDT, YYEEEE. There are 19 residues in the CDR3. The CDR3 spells CASSLALAGEYRSSYEQYF. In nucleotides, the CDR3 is TGTGCCAGCAGCTTGGCCCTAGCGGGAGAGTATAGATCCTCCTACGAGCAGTACTTC.

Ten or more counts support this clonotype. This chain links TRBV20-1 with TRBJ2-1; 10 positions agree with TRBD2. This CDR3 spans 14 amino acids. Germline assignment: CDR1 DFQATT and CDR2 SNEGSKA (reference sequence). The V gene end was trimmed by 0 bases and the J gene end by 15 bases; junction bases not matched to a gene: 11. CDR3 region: CSARDLLAGAPGFF. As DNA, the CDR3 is TGCAGTGCTAGAGATTTGCTAGCGGGAGCCCCGGGGTTCTTC.

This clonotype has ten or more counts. The CDR3 nucleotides are TGTGCCAGCAGTCTCCGAGAGAGGCACCTCCACTTT. Its protein is CASSLRERHLHF. The gene calls are TRBV12-3 or TRBV12-4 and TRBJ1-6; D ambiguous. The germline V and J ends were trimmed by 5 bases and 15 bases, with 14 bases remaining between them. This CDR3 has 12 residues.

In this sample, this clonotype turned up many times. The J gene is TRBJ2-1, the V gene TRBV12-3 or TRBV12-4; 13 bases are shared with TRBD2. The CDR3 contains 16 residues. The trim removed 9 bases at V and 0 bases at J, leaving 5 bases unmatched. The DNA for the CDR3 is TGTGCCAGTGAGGGGACTAGCGGGAACTCCTACAATGAGCAGTTCTTC. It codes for CASEGTSGNSYNEQFF.

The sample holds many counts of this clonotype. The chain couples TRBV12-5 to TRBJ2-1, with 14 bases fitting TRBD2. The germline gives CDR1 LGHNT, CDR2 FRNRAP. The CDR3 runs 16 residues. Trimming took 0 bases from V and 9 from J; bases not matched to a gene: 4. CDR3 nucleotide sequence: TGTGCTAGTGGTTTGGTACTAGGACTAGCGGGGGGTGAGCAGTTCTTC. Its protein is CASGLVLGLAGGEQFF.

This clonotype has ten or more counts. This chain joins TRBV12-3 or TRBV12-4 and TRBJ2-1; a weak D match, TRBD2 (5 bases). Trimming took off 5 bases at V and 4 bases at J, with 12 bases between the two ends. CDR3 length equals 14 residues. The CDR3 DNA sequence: TGTGCCAGCAGTCCCGGAGGAGATTACAATGAGCAGTTCTTC. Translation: CASSPGGDYNEQFF.

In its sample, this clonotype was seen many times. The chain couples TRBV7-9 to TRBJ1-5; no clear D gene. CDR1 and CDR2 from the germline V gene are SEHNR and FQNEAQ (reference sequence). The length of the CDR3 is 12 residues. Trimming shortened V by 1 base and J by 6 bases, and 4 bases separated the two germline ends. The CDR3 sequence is CASSLGIQPQHF. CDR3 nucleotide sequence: TGTGCCAGCAGCTTAGGGATTCAGCCCCAGCATTTT.

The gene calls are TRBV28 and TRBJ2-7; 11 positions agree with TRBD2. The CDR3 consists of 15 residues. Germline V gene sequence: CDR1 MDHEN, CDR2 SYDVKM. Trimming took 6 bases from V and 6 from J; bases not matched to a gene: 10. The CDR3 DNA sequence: TGTGCCAGCAGGGTCCAGACTAGCGGGAAGTCCGAGCAGTACTTC. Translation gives CASRVQTSGKSEQYF.

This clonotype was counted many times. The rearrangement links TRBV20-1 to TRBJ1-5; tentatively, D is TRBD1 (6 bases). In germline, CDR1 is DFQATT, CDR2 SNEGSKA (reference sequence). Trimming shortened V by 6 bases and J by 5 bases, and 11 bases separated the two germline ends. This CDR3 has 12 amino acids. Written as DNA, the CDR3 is TGCAGTGCCCCCGCAGGGGATCAGCCCCAGCATTTT. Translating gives CSAPAGDQPQHF.

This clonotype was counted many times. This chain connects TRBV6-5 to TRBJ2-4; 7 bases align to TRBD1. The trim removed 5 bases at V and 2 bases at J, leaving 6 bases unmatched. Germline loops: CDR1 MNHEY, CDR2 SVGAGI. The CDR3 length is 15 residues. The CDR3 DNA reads TGTGCCAGCAGTAACCGACAGGGCCCCAAAAACATTCAGTACTTC. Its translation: CASSNRQGPKNIQYF.

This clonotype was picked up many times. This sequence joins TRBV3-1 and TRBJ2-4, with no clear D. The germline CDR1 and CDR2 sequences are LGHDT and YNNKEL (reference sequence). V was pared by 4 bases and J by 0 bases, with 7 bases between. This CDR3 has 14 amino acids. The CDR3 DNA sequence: TGTGCCAGCAGCCCGGAGATAGCCAAAAACATTCAGTACTTC. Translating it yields CASSPEIAKNIQYF.

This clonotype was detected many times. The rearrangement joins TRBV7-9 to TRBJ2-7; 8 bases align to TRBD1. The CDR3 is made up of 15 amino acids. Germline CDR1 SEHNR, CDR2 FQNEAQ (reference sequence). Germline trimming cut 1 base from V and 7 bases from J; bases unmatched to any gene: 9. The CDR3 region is CASSLGDRGVEEQYF. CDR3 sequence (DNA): TGTGCCAGCAGCTTAGGCGACAGGGGAGTCGAAGAGCAGTACTTC.

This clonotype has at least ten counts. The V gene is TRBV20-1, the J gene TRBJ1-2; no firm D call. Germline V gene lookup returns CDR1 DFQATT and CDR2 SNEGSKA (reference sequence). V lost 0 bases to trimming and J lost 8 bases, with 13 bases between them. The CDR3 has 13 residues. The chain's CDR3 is CSARDGSRGGYTF. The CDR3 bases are TGCAGTGCTAGAGATGGTAGCCGCGGGGGCTACACCTTC.

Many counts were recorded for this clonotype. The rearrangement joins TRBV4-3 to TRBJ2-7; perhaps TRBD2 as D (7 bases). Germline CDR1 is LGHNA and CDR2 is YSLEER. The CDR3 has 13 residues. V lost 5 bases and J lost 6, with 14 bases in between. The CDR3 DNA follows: TGCGCCAGCAGCTCAAAGAGGGGGGGCGAGCAGTACTTC. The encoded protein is CASSSKRGGEQYF.

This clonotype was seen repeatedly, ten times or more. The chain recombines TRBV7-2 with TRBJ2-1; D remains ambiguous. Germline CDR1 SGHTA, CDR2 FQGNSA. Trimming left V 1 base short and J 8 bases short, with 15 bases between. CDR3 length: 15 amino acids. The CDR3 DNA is TGTGCCAGCAGCTTAGTTAGGCTCAGTCGGGATGAGCAGTTCTTC. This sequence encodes CASSLVRLSRDEQFF.

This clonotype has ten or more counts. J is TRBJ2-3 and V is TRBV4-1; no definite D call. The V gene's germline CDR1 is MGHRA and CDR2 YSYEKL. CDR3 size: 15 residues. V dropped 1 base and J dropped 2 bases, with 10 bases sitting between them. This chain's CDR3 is CASSQAYGVTDTQYF. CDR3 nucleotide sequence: TGCGCCAGCAGCCAAGCATATGGGGTCACAGATACGCAGTATTTT.

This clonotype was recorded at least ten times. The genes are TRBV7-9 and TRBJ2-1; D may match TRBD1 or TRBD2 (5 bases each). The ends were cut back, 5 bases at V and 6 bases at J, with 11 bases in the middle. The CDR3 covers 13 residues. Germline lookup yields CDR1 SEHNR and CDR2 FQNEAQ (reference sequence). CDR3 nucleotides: TGTGCCAGCAGCCAGGGACCCGGCAATGAGCAGTTCTTC. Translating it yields CASSQGPGNEQFF.

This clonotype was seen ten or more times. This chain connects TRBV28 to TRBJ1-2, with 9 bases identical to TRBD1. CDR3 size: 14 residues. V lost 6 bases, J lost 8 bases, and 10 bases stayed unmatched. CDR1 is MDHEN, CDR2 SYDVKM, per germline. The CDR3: CASRVSQGARGYTF. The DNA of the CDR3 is TGTGCCAGCAGAGTATCACAGGGGGCGCGAGGCTACACCTTC.

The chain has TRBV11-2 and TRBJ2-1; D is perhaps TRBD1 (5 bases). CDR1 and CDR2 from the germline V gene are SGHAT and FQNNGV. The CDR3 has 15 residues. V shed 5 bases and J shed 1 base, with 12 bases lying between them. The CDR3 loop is CASSHLGPSYNEQFF. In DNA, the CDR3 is TGTGCCAGCAGCCACCTGGGGCCATCCTACAATGAGCAGTTCTTC. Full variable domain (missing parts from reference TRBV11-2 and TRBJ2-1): EAGVAQSPRYKIIEKRQSVAFWCNPISGHATLYWYQQILGQGPKLLIQFQNNGVVDDSQLPKDRFSAERLKGVDSTLKIQPAKLEDSAVYLCASSHLGPSYNEQFFGPGTRLTVL.

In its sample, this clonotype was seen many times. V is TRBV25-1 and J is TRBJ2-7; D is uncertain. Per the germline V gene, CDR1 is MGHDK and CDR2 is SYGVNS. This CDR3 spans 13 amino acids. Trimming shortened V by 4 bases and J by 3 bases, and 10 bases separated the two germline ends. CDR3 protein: CASSVSDDYEQYF. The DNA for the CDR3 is TGTGCCAGCAGTGTGAGTGACGACTACGAGCAGTACTTC.

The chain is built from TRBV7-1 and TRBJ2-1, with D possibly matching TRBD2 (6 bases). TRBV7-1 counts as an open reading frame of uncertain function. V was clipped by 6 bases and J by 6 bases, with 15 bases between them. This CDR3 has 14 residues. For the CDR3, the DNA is TGTGCCAGCAGTCCAGCGGGTCCACTCAATGAGCAGTTCTTC. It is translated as CASSPAGPLNEQFF.

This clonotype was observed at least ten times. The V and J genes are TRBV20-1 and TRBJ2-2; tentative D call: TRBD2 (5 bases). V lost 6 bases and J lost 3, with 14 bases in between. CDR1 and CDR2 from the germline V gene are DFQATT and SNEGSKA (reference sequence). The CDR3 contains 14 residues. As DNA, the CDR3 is TGCAGTGCCCCAAAGGACTTTTACACCGGGGAGCTGTTTTTT. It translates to CSAPKDFYTGELFF.

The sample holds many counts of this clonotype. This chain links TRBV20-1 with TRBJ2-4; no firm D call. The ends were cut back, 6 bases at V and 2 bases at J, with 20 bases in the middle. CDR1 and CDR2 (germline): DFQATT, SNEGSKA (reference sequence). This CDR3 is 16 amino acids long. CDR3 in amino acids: CSAHPFPRVSKNIQYF. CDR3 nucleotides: TGCAGTGCCCACCCTTTCCCCCGAGTGTCCAAAAACATTCAGTACTTC.

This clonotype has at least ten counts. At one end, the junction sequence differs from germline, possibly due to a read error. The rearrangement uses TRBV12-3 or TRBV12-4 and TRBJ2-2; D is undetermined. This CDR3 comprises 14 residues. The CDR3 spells CASRLAAATGELFF. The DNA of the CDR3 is TGTGCCAGCAGGTTAGCCGCGGCCACCGGGGAGCTGTTTTTT.

CDR3 nucleotide sequence: TGTGCCAGCAGCTTGAGACAGGGCGAGTCCTACAATGAGCAGTTCTTC. Amino acid sequence: CASSLRQGESYNEQFF. The gene calls are TRBV5-6 and TRBJ2-1, with 7 bases aligning to TRBD1. Germline loops: CDR1 SGHDT, CDR2 YYEEEE. This CDR3 region has 16 residues. Unmatched junction bases numbered 5, after V lost 1 base and J lost 1 base.